Presented here are 23 T cell receptor beta chains from one specimen sequenced in a study of T cells in Graves' hyperthyroidism and ophthalmopathy. The source material, RNA transcripts, was used to amplify TCR beta CDR3 regions. A set of HTBI primers served as the primers for a first-round RT-PCR of the TCR CDR3. TCRdb itself ran the multiplex PCR reads through MiXCR, one entry per CDR3 protein. This table holds around 290,000 distinct CDR3 sequences, approximately 14% found once. Sample: blood. The receptors were gathered from a woman in her forties with Graves' hyperthyroidism.

In this sample, this clonotype turned up many times. The V call is TRBV14, the J call TRBJ1-5, with D possibly TRBD1 on 5 matching bases. Germline values: CDR1 SGHDN, CDR2 FVKESK. The CDR3 sequence is 13 residues long. V lost 0 bases to trimming and J lost 7 bases, with 7 bases between them. The CDR3 region has the DNA TGTGCCAGCAGCCAAGATAGGGGACAGCCCCAGCATTTT. It is translated as CASSQDRGQPQHF.

The chain is built from TRBV3-1 and TRBJ2-1; TRBD1 matches 8 bases. The germline V gene has CDR1 LGHDT and CDR2 YNNKEL (reference sequence). V shed 3 bases, J shed 7 bases, and the junction held 11 bases outside the gene matches. CDR3 size: 16 residues. CDR3 nucleotide sequence: TGTGCCAGCAGCCAGATGTTCGGGACAGGCACAAATGAGCAGTTCTTC. It translates to CASSQMFGTGTNEQFF.

This clonotype has just a few counts. The CDR3 protein is CASTFYEQYF. CDR3 DNA: TGTGCCAGCACCTTCTACGAGCAGTACTTC. V gene TRBV27 combines with J gene TRBJ2-7; D is undetermined. Per the germline V gene, CDR1 is MNHEY and CDR2 is SMNVEV (reference sequence). V lost 7 bases and J 3 bases, leaving 4 bases between the germline ends. The CDR3 has 10 residues.

This clonotype showed up many times. The chain uses TRBV30 and TRBJ2-7; D is possibly TRBD1 (6 bases). The V gene's germline CDR1 is GTSNPN and CDR2 SVGIG (reference sequence). V was clipped by 3 bases and J by 0 bases, with 12 bases between them. The CDR3 totals 14 residues. CDR3 coding DNA: TGTGCCTGGAGGCCGGGACATAGCTCCTACGAGCAGTACTTC. Translating it yields CAWRPGHSSYEQYF.

This clonotype was recorded many times. V gene TRBV28 combines with J gene TRBJ1-2; D call uncertain. This CDR3 has 12 residues. The V end was cut by 2 bases, the J end by 7 bases, with 8 bases between. CDR1 and CDR2 from the germline V gene are MDHEN and SYDVKM. In DNA, the CDR3 is TGTGCCAGCAGTTTAGGATGGGCTGGCTACACCTTC. It is translated as CASSLGWAGYTF.

The rearrangement links TRBV20-1 to TRBJ1-2, with 9 bases lining up with TRBD1. This CDR3 has 14 amino acids. Germline V gives CDR1 DFQATT, CDR2 SNEGSKA (reference sequence). V lost 2 bases, J lost 7 bases, and 8 bases stayed unmatched. CDR3 DNA sequence: TGCAGTGCTAGATCCCCTACAGGGGGCGGTGGCTACACCTTC. It encodes CSARSPTGGGGYTF.

This clonotype was picked up a small number of times. The chain links TRBV5-4 to TRBJ2-3; 15 bases line up with TRBD2. The CDR3 is 15 amino acids. With V trimmed by 3 bases and J by 5 bases, 1 base remained unmatched. Germline-derived CDR1 and CDR2 are SGHNT and YYREEE (reference sequence). CDR3 loop: CASSSGLAGGDTQYF. CDR3 DNA sequence: TGTGCCAGCAGCTCGGGACTAGCGGGAGGAGATACGCAGTATTTT.

In DNA form, the CDR3 reads TGTGCCAGCAGTTACCATCAAAATCTAGCGGGAGGGAGCAGTGAGCAGTTCTTC. Its protein is CASSYHQNLAGGSSEQFF. J is TRBJ2-1 and V is TRBV6-2 or TRBV6-3; 12 positions match TRBD2. Germline V gives CDR1 MNHEY, CDR2 SVGEGT. The CDR3 runs 18 residues. V was clipped by 2 bases and J by 9 bases; unmatched bases: 14.

This clonotype was counted ten times or more. Here the CDR3 reads CASSLALRRGRDTGELFF. The CDR3 DNA reads as TGTGCCAGCAGCTTAGCGCTCAGGAGGGGAAGGGACACCGGGGAGCTGTTTTTT. The chain is built from TRBV7-8 and TRBJ2-2; possible D gene TRBD2, 6 bases. Germline CDR1 reads SGHVS; CDR2 reads FQNEAQ. V lost 0 bases to trimming and J lost 3 bases, with 17 bases between them. CDR3 length equals 18 residues.

This clonotype was counted ten times or more. The chain couples TRBV28 to TRBJ1-5; TRBD1 is a possible D gene (5 bases). Germline CDR1 reads MDHEN; CDR2 reads SYDVKM. The CDR3 sequence is 15 residues long. The V end lost 3 bases, the J end lost 6 bases, and 15 bases lay between the germline ends. CDR3: CASSLSGGQGQPQHF. CDR3 bases: TGTGCCAGCAGTTTGTCGGGAGGTCAGGGTCAGCCCCAGCATTTT.

This clonotype was recorded many times. The rearrangement joins TRBV20-1 to TRBJ2-7; 9 nucleotides match TRBD2. V shed 3 bases and J 5 bases; nucleotides not matched to a gene: 8. The germline V gene has CDR1 DFQATT and CDR2 SNEGSKA (reference sequence). This CDR3 is built from 14 residues. This chain's CDR3 is CSARFSSGNNEQYF. DNA for the CDR3: TGCAGTGCTAGGTTCTCTAGCGGGAATAACGAGCAGTACTTC.

This clonotype came up many times. The chain carries TRBV2 and TRBJ2-1, with D perhaps TRBD2 (5 bases). The germline gives CDR1 SNHLY, CDR2 FYNNEI. CDR3 length: 13 residues. V was shortened by 8 bases and J by 4 bases, with 12 bases between the two germline ends. CDR3 residues: CASYRGLYNEQFF. CDR3 DNA sequence: TGTGCCAGCTACCGGGGTCTATACAATGAGCAGTTCTTC.

This clonotype was detected many times. The gene calls are TRBV11-1 and TRBJ1-2; the match to TRBD1 covers 7 bases. Trimming cost V 4 bases and J 2 bases; bases outside gene matches: 10. Germline loops: CDR1 SGHAT, CDR2 FQDESV (reference sequence). The CDR3 is 16 amino acids. CDR3 DNA: TGTGCCAGCAGCTCAGGCCCCTCGACAGGGAACTATGGCTACACCTTC. As protein: CASSSGPSTGNYGYTF.

This clonotype was counted a few times. A much larger clone differs from this one at a single base, so this may be a read error. The chain links TRBV20-1 to TRBJ2-7; D unresolved. CDR3 length: 14 residues. Trimming took 0 bases from V and 7 from J, leaving 16 bases between them. Germline V CDR1 and CDR2: DFQATT, SNEGSKA (reference sequence). This CDR3 is CSARDRKGPVEQYF. The CDR3 DNA follows: TGCAGTGCTAGAGATCGCAAGGGCCCTGTTGAGCAGTACTTC.

V gene TRBV19 combines with J gene TRBJ1-5, with D possibly matching TRBD1 (6 bases). Germline-derived CDR1 and CDR2 are LNHDA and SQIVND (reference sequence). The V end lost 6 bases, the J end lost 5 bases, and 11 bases lay between the germline ends. The CDR3 runs to 13 residues. The CDR3 DNA follows: TGTGCCAGTAGAAAGGGACATTATCAGCCCCAGCATTTT. Residues: CASRKGHYQPQHF.

This chain uses TRBV5-1 with TRBJ1-2, with TRBD1 as a possible D gene (6 bases). The CDR3 is made up of 13 amino acids. Per the germline V gene, CDR1 is SGHRS and CDR2 is YFSETQ. V lost 4 bases to trimming and J lost 4 bases, with 11 bases between them. The CDR3: CASSAGTLYGYTF. The CDR3 DNA is TGCGCCAGCAGCGCCGGGACACTCTATGGCTACACCTTC.

This clonotype was observed many times. This chain connects TRBV27 to TRBJ1-2; D is perhaps TRBD1 (5 bases). V lost 8 bases and J 5 bases, leaving 18 bases between the germline ends. Germline V gene data show CDR1 as MNHEY and CDR2 as SMNVEV (reference sequence). The length of the CDR3 is 14 residues. CDR3 nucleotide sequence: TGTGCCAGCGGATTGATAGACAGACCTTATGGCTACACCTTC. Encoded protein: CASGLIDRPYGYTF.

This clonotype occurred many times. This chain connects TRBV6-5 to TRBJ2-5, with unresolved D. This CDR3 is 11 amino acids long. The V gene's germline CDR1 is MNHEY and CDR2 SVGAGI. V dropped 1 base and J dropped 7 bases, with 4 bases sitting between them. CDR3 DNA sequence: TGTGCCAGCAGTTACTTCGGGACCCAGTACTTC. Translated: CASSYFGTQYF.

The sample holds many counts of this clonotype. The chain couples TRBV7-2 to TRBJ1-3, with D perhaps TRBD1 (5 bases). The CDR3 extends over 15 amino acids. Trimming left V 3 bases short and J 0 bases short, with 9 bases between. The germline V gene encodes CDR1 SGHTA and CDR2 FQGNSA. The CDR3 sequence: CASSLAGGSGNTIYF. CDR3 coding DNA: TGTGCCAGCAGCTTGGCCGGGGGCTCTGGAAACACCATATATTTT.

This rearrangement joins TRBV6-1 to TRBJ2-7; 9 nucleotides agree with TRBD1. Germline V gives CDR1 MNHNS, CDR2 SASEGT. The CDR3 has 14 amino acids. Trimming at V came to 2 bases and at J to 3 bases, leaving 2 bases not matched to a gene. This CDR3 is CASSEWGQGYEQYF. CDR3 nucleotides: TGTGCCAGCAGTGAATGGGGACAGGGCTACGAGCAGTACTTC.

Of note for this clonotype: This may be a read error: a much more frequent sequence differs by one nucleotide. The V gene is TRBV6-1, the J gene TRBJ2-7; TRBD2 aligns across 11 bases. The CDR3 consists of 13 residues. Germline loops: CDR1 MNHNS, CDR2 SASEGT. CDR3 in DNA: TGTACCACGGCTACTAGCGGGAGAAACGAGCAGTACTTC. Its protein product is CTTATSGRNEQYF.

This clonotype has at least ten counts. This chain uses TRBV28 with TRBJ2-3; 15 bases align to TRBD2. The V gene end was trimmed by 6 bases and the J gene end by 6 bases; junction bases not matched to a gene: 4. CDR1 MDHEN and CDR2 SYDVKM come from the germline V gene. This CDR3 spans 15 amino acids. Here the CDR3 reads CASRRTSGRGDTQYF. CDR3 DNA sequence: TGTGCCAGCAGGAGGACTAGCGGGAGGGGGGATACGCAGTATTTT.

In this sample, this clonotype turned up many times. V usage is TRBV5-8 and J usage is TRBJ2-2, with D hard to call. The CDR3 totals 13 residues. Trimming removed 0 bases at V and 6 bases at J, with 6 bases between. CDR1 SGHTS and CDR2 YDEGEE come from the germline V gene. The CDR3 nucleotides read TGTGCCAGCAGCTTGGTTCGGTCCGGGGAGCTGTTTTTT. Translated, it gives CASSLVRSGELFF.